The clone carrying this TCR beta chain appeared many times. This CDR3 is built from 11 residues. Germline lookup yields CDR1 SNHLY and CDR2 FYNNEI. Trimming left V 6 bases short and J 1 base short, with 3 bases between. MiXCR was run by TCRdb on the 5' RACE reads, yielding one entry per CDR3 protein. This sample yields about 25,000 distinct CDR3 sequences, of which 5.5% to 8% are seen a single time; about 13% belongs to the top ten. Noted time point: sample taken at primary tumor resection. The input material, whole RNA from tumor, nontumor lung or frozen PBMC, was sequenced unsorted. The sample comes from a study of spatial heterogeneity in lung cancer.

The origin of this receptor is a male donor with early-stage non-small cell lung cancer. This specimen consisted of PBMCs, obtained at surgery. The genes are TRBV2 and TRBJ1-1, with D hard to call. CDR3 sequence: CASRQNTEAFF. CDR3 coding DNA: TGTGCCAGCAGGCAGAACACTGAAGCTTTCTTT.